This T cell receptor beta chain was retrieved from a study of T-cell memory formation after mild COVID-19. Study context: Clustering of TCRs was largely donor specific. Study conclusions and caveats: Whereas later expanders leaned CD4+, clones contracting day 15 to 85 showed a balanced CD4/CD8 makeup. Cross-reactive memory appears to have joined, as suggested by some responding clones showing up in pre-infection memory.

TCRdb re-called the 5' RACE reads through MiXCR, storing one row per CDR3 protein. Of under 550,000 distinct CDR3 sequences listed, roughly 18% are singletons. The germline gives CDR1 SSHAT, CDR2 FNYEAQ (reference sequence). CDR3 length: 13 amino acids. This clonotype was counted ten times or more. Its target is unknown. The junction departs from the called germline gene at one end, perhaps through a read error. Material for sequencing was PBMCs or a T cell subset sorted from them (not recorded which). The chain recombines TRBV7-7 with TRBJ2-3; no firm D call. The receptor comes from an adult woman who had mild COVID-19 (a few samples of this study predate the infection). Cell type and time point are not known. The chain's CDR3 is CASSNGYWDTQYF. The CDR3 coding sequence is TGTGCTAGCAGCAACGGGTACTGGGATACGCAGTATTTT.